The TCR beta chain described here comes from a study of beta chain features in type 1 diabetes. Across the study: Patients and healthy donors were similar in age, gender and cell yields. All samples yielded about 100 million examined sorted cells.

The CDR3 consists of 14 residues. Germline values: CDR1 MDHEN, CDR2 SYDVKM. V lost 7 bases and J 6 bases, leaving 15 bases between the germline ends. Regarding the study as a whole: Naive, central memory and Treg TCRB repertoires seemed to resemble each other more closely in patients than they did in healthy donors. In all four CD4+ subsets, TCRB CDR3 length was significantly, moderately reduced in type 1 diabetes.

This clone appeared a few times. Its antigen is currently unknown. Expressed TCRB transcripts were sequenced after all isolated RNA was converted to cDNA. Approximately 4 million reads was the average for naive, central memory and regulatory T cell samples. Measured with immunoSEQ multiplex PCR; TCRdb has only the in-frame clones, and not every one. Of some 130,000 clones detected, approximately 9% appear once; the ten largest clones hold under 0.9%. This receptor was taken from a man aged 25 to 45 with type 1 diabetes. Input material: central memory CD4+ T cells from blood. V gene TRBV28 combines with J gene TRBJ1-4, with D perhaps TRBD1 (6 bases). The CDR3 DNA reads TGTGCCAGCACATCACAGGGTCGGGATGAAAAACTGTTTTTT. This encodes CASTSQGRDEKLFF.